The next 16 T cell receptor beta chains were all read from a single sample in a study of T cells in Graves' hyperthyroidism and ophthalmopathy. RNA transcripts served as the template for amplifying TCR beta CDR3 regions. The HTBI set primed first-round TCR CDR3 RT-PCR. MiXCR, applied by TCRdb to the multiplex PCR reads, yields one record per CDR3 protein. Of hundreds of thousands of distinct CDR3 sequences listed, 38% are singletons. The material sequenced was blood. The receptors come from a man aged 18 to 29 with Graves' hyperthyroidism.

This clonotype has a handful of counts. CDR3 amino acids: CASTSGGVAEKLFF. DNA of the CDR3: TGTGCCAGCACTTCGGGGGGGGTTGCGGAAAAACTGTTTTTT. The chain couples TRBV12-3 or TRBV12-4 to TRBJ1-4; D is possibly TRBD1 (5 bases). The CDR3 contains 14 residues. V shed 7 bases and J shed 8 bases, with 17 bases lying between them.

The rearrangement joins TRBV6-5 to TRBJ1-5, with no clear D. Per the germline V gene, CDR1 is MNHEY and CDR2 is SVGAGI. The V gene lost 5 bases and the J gene lost 0 bases, with 8 bases spanning the gap. The CDR3 sequence is 14 residues long. CDR3 bases: TGTGCCAGCAGTCCGACCGCTAGCAATCAGCCCCAGCATTTT. Protein: CASSPTASNQPQHF.

The chain carries TRBV6-6 and TRBJ1-6; D is ambiguous. This CDR3 is 15 amino acids long. The germline V gene encodes CDR1 MNHNY and CDR2 SVGAGI (reference sequence). With 0 bases removed from V and 8 bases from J, the gap between germline ends came to 11 bases. The CDR3 sequence is CASSYSPLGDSPLHF. The CDR3 coding sequence is TGTGCCAGCAGTTACTCTCCCCTCGGAGATTCACCCCTCCACTTT.

The chain combines TRBV12-3 or TRBV12-4 with TRBJ1-3; 7 bases match TRBD1. The CDR3 has 14 residues. The V segment lost 11 bases and the J segment 3 bases; nucleotides outside the gene matches: 10. The DNA of the CDR3 is TGTGCCTCAAAGCGAGGGGGCAGTGGAAACACCATATATTTT. It translates to CASKRGGSGNTIYF.

The genes are TRBV11-2 and TRBJ2-7; 7 bases align to TRBD1. The CDR3 is 15 amino acids. V lost 6 bases and J lost 5; bases outside the gene matches: 13. The germline gives CDR1 SGHAT, CDR2 FQNNGV. CDR3 DNA: TGTGCCAGCAGAAAATCGACAGGGCCGCCTAACGAGCAGTACTTC. This sequence encodes CASRKSTGPPNEQYF. Complete variable domain (other parts from reference TRBV11-2 and TRBJ2-7): EAGVAQSPRYKIIEKRQSVAFWCNPISGHATLYWYQQILGQGPKLLIQFQNNGVVDDSQLPKDRFSAERLKGVDSTLKIQPAKLEDSAVYLCASRKSTGPPNEQYFGPGTRLTVT.

This clonotype has ten or more counts. This sequence joins TRBV9 and TRBJ1-3, with D hard to call. CDR1 and CDR2 from the germline V gene are SGDLS and YYNGEE. Trimming took 0 bases from V and 4 from J, leaving 11 bases between them. CDR3 size: 15 residues. CDR3 nucleotides: TGTGCCAGCAGCGTAGGGACTGTTTCGGGAAACACCATATATTTT. Translation gives CASSVGTVSGNTIYF.

V usage is TRBV4-1 and J usage is TRBJ1-2, with 7 bases lining up with TRBD1. This CDR3 has 15 amino acids. The J segment lost 4 bases and the V segment lost 2 bases, leaving 7 bases of the junction unmatched. In germline, CDR1 is MGHRA, CDR2 YSYEKL. CDR3 coding DNA: TGCGCCAGCAGCCAACGGACAGGAGGTAGCTATGGCTACACCTTC. Translation: CASSQRTGGSYGYTF.

This clonotype showed up many times. This rearrangement joins TRBV2 to TRBJ1-5; a weak D match, TRBD1 (6 bases). The V end was cut by 3 bases, the J end by 7 bases, with 13 bases between. The CDR3 spans 14 residues. Looked up from germline, CDR1 is SNHLY and CDR2 is FYNNEI. The CDR3 nucleotides are TGTGCCAGCAGTGACACAGGGAGGTGGCAGCCCCAGCATTTT. Translating gives CASSDTGRWQPQHF.

V usage is TRBV24-1 and J usage is TRBJ1-1; the D is unclear. From germline, CDR1 is KGHDR and CDR2 SFDVKD. The ends were cut back, 12 bases at V and 1 base at J, with 14 bases in the middle. The CDR3 runs to 13 residues. The CDR3 DNA sequence: TGTGCCGTCGGGATCGGTAGGAACACTGAAGCTTTCTTT. This gives the protein CAVGIGRNTEAFF.

As to this clonotype: It may be a read error: a sequence one base away is much more abundant. Without the conserved terminal phenylalanine or tryptophan, this CDR3 likely stems from a read error. The rearrangement joins TRBV20-1 to TRBJ1-2; 7 nucleotides align to TRBD1. Trimming at V came to 3 bases and at J to 4 bases, leaving 5 bases not matched to a gene. There are 13 residues in the CDR3. Germline lookup yields CDR1 DFQATT and CDR2 SNEGSKA (reference sequence). The CDR3 DNA is TGCAGTGCTAGTGAGGGGACAGCCTATGGCTACACCATC. Translating gives CSASEGTAYGYTI.

Notes on this clonotype: With a much larger clone just one base away, this may be a read error. The V call is TRBV19, the J call TRBJ2-5; 7 positions match TRBD2. This CDR3 region has 14 residues. The V gene's germline CDR1 is LNHDA and CDR2 SQIVND (reference sequence). The trim removed 3 bases at V and 7 bases at J, leaving 8 bases unmatched. The chain's CDR3 is CASSMGGDVGTQYF. In DNA, the CDR3 is TGTGCCAGTAGTATGGGAGGGGATGTAGGGACCCAGTACTTC.

This rearrangement joins TRBV13 to TRBJ1-4; possible D gene TRBD1, 5 bases. V dropped 3 bases and J dropped 5 bases, with 10 bases sitting between them. Germline V CDR1 and CDR2: PRHDT, FYEKMQ (reference sequence). The CDR3 spans 14 residues. Here the CDR3 DNA reads TGTGCCAGCAGCTTGGACAAGGGAAATGAAAAACTGTTTTTT. It codes for CASSLDKGNEKLFF.

This clonotype appeared a few times. This rearrangement joins TRBV20-1 to TRBJ2-2; perhaps TRBD1 as D (6 bases). Germline V gene data show CDR1 as DFQATT and CDR2 as SNEGSKA (reference sequence). The CDR3 has 14 residues. V lost 0 bases to trimming and J lost 4 bases, with 9 bases between them. The CDR3 spells CSARDGQITGELFF. The CDR3 DNA reads as TGCAGTGCTAGAGATGGACAGATCACCGGGGAGCTGTTTTTT.

A few counts support this clonotype. This chain connects TRBV24-1 to TRBJ2-5; 8 nucleotides align to TRBD2. The CDR3 length is 19 residues. Trimming at V came to 0 bases and at J to 2 bases, leaving 13 bases not matched to a gene. Germline CDR1 and CDR2: KGHDR and SFDVKD. This CDR3 is CATSDLQDPTSGRQETQYF. As DNA, the CDR3 is TGTGCCACCAGTGATTTGCAAGACCCAACTAGCGGAAGGCAAGAGACCCAGTACTTC.

This clonotype was found many times. The chain has TRBV19 and TRBJ1-1; D gene unclear. The CDR3 is 14 amino acids. Germline V gene sequence: CDR1 LNHDA, CDR2 SQIVND (reference sequence). Trimming removed 5 bases from V and 5 bases from J, with 15 bases in between. This chain's CDR3 is CASSPRSLRTEAFF. The CDR3 DNA sequence: TGTGCCAGTAGTCCCAGGAGCTTGAGGACTGAAGCTTTCTTT. Complete variable domain (other parts from reference TRBV19 and TRBJ1-1): DGGITQSPKYLFRKEGQNVTLSCEQNLNHDAMYWYRQDPGQGLRLIYYSQIVNDFQKGDIAEGYSVSREKKESFPLTVTSAQKNPTAFYLCASSPRSLRTEAFFGQGTRLTVV.

The rearrangement uses TRBV7-3 and TRBJ2-7; D gene ambiguous. The germline V and J ends were trimmed by 4 bases and 4 bases, with 14 bases remaining between them. Germline CDR1 is SGHTA and CDR2 is FQGTGA. The CDR3 has 14 amino acids. CDR3 amino acids: CASSSDSAAYEQYF. CDR3 DNA: TGTGCCAGCAGCTCCGATTCGGCTGCGTACGAGCAGTACTTC.